This T cell receptor (beta chain) was captured by sequencing in a study of identical twins. Overall study findings and caveats: Excess low generation probability was seen in twin-shared out-of-frame alpha sequences.

The V gene lost 0 bases and the J gene lost 3 bases, with 6 bases spanning the gap. Looked up from germline, CDR1 is SGHDN and CDR2 is FVKESK. The CDR3 has 14 residues. This clonotype was detected ten times or more. The antigen is not known. TCRdb fed the 5' RACE reads into MiXCR, producing one record per CDR3 protein. The data show about 150,000 distinct CDR3 sequences, 3% to 4.5% seen once. This sequence originates from a young man in good health. Specimen: memory T cells sorted from blood. The rearrangement links TRBV14 to TRBJ2-1; D ambiguous. CDR3 coding DNA: TGTGCCAGCAGCCAAGATTTTAACTACAATGAGCAGTTCTTC. The encoded protein is CASSQDFNYNEQFF.